Sequencing of this TCR beta chain was carried out in a study of blood T cells in healthy people across ages. Samples each yielded at least 5 micrograms of total RNA. Primed by a sample-barcoded 5' primer and a J-beta primer mix, a second PCR proceeded for roughly 7 to 11 cycles. In TCRdb, the 5' RACE reads were re-called with MiXCR into one record per CDR3 protein. The table records 1.8 million or so distinct CDR3 sequences, around 42% of them present only once. V was clipped by 5 bases and J by 1 base, with 14 bases between them. The CDR3 contains 15 residues. Germline V gene sequence: CDR1 SGHTA, CDR2 FQGNSA.

The specimen was blood. This receptor was obtained from a human donor in good health. The chain has TRBV7-2 and TRBJ2-5; D remains ambiguous. CDR3 coding DNA: TGTGCCAGCAGCCTCCTCAAGCCCGCCCAAGAGACCCAGTACTTC. It is translated as CASSLLKPAQETQYF.